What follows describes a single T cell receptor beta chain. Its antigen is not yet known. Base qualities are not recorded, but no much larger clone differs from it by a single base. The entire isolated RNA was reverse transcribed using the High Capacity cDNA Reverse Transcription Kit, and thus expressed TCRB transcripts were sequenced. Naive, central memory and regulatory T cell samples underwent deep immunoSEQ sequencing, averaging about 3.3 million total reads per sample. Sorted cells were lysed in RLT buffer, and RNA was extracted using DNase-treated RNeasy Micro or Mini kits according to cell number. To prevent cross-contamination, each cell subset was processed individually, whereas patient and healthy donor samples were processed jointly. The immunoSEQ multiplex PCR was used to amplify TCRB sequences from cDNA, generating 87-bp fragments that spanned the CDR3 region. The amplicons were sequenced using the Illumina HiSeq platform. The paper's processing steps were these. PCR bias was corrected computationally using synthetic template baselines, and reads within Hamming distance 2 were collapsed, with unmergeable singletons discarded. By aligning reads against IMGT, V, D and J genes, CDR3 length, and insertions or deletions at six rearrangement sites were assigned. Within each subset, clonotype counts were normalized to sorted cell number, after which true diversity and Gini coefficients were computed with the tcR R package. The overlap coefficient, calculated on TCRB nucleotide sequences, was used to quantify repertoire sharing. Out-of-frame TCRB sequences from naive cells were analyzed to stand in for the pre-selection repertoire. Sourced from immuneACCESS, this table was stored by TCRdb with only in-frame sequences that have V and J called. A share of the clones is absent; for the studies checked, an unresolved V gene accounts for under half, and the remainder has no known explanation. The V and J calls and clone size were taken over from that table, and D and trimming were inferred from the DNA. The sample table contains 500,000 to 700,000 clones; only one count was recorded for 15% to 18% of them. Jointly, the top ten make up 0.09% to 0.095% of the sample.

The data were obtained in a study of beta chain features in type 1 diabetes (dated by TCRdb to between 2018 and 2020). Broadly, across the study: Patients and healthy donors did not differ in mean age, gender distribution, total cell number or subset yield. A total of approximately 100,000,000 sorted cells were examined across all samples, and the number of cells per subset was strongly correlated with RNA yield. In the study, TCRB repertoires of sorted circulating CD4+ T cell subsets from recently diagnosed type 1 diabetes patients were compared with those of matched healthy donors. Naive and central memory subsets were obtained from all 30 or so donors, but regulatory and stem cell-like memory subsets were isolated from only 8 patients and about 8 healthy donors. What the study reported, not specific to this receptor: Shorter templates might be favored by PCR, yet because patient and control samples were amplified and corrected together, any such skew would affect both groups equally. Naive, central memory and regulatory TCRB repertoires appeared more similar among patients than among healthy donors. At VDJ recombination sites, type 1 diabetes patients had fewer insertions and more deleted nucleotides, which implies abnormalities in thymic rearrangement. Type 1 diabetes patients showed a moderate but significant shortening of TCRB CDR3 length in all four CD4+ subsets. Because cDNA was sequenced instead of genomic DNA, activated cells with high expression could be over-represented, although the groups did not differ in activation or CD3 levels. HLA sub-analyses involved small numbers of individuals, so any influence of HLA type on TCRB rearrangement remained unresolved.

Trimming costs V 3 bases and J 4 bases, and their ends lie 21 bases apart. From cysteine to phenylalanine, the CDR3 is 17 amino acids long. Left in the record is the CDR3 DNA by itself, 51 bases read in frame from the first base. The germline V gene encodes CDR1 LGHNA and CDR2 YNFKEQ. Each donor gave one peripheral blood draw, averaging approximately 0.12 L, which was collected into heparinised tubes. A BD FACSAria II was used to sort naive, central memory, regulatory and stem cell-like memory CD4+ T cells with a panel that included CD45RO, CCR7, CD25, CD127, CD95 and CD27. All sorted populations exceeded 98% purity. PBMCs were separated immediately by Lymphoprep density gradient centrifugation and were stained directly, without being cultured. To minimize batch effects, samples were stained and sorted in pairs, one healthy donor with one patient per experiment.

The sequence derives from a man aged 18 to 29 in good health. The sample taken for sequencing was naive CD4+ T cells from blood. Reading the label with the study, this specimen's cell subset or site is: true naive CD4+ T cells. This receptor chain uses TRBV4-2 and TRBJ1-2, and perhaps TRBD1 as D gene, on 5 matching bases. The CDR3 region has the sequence CASSHVIPGPKSYGYTF. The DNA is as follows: TGTGCCAGCAGCCACGTAATACCGGGACCGAAAAGCTATGGCTACACCTTC.